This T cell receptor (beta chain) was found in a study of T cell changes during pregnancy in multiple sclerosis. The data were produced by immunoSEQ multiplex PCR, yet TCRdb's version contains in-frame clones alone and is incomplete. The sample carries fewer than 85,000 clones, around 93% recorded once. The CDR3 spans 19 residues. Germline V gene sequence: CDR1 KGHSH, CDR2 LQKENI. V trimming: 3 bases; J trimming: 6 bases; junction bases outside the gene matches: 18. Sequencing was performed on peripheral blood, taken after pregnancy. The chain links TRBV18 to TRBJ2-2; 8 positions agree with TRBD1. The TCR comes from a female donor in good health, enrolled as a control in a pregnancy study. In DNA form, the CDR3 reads TGTGCCAGCTCACCCTCACTAAGGAAACAGGGGGATTGGTCCGGGGAGCTGTTTTTT. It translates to CASSPSLRKQGDWSGELFF.